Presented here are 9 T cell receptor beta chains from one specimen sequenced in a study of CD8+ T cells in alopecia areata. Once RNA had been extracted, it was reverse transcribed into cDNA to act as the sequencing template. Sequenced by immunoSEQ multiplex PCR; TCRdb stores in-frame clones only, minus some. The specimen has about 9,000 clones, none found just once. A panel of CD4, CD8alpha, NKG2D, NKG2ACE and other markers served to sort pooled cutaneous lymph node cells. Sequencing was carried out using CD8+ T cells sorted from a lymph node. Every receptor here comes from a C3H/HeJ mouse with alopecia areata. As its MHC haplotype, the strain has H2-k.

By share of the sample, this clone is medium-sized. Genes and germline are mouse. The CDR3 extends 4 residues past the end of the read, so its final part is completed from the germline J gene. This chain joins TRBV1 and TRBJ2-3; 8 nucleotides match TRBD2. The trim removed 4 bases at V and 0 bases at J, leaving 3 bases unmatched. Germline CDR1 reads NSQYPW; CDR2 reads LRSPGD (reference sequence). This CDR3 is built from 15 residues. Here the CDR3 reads CTCSETGVSAETLYF. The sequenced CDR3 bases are TGCACCTGCAGTGAGACTGGGGTTAGTGCAGAA.

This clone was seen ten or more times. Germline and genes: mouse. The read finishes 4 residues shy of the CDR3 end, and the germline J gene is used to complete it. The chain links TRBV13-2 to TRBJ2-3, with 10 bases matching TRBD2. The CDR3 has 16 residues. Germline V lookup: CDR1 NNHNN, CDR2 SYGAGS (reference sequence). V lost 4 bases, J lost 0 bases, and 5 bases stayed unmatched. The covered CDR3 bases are TGTGCCAGCGGTCCGGGACTGGGGTCTAGTGCAGAA. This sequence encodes CASGPGLGSSAE. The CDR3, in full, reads CASGPGLGSSAETLYF.

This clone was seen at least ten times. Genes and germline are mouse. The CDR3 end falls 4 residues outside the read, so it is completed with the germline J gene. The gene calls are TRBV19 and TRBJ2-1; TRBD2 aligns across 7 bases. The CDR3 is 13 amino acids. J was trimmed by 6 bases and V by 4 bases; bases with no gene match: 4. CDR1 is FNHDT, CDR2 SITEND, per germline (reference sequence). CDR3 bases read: TGTGCCAGCAGTGGACTGGTCTTTGCT. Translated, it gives CASSGLVFA. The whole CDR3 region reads CASSGLVFAEQFF.

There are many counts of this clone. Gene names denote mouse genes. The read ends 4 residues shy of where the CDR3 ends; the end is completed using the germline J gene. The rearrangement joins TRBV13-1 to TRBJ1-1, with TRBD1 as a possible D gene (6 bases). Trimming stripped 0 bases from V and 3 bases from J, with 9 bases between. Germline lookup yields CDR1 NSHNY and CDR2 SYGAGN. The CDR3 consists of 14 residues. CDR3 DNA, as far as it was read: TGTGCCAGCAGTGATGCAGCAGGGGACACA. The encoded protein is CASSDAAGDT. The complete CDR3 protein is CASSDAAGDTEVFF.

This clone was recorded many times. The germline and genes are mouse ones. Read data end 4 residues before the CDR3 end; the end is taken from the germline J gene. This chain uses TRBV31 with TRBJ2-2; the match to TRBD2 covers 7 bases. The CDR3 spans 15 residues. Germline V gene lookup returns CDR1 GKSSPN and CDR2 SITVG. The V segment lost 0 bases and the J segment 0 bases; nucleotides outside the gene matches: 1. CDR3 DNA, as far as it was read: TGTGCCTGGAGTCTCGGGGGGGCAAACACCGGG. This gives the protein CAWSLGGANTG. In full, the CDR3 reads CAWSLGGANTGQLYF.

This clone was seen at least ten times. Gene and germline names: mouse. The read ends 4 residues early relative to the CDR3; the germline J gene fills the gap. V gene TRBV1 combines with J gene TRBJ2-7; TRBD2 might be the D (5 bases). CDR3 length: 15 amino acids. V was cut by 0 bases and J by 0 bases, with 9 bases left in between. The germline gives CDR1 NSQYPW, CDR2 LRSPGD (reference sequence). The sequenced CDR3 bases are TGCACCTGCAGTGCAGATGGGCTGGGCTCCTAT. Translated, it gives CTCSADGLGSY. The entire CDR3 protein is CTCSADGLGSYEQYF. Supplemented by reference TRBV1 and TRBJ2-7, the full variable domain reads VTLLEQNPRWRLVPRGQAVNLRCILKNSQYPWMSWYQQDLQKQLQWLFTLRSPGDKEVKSLPGADYLATRVTDTELRLQVANMSQGRTLYCTCSADGLGSYEQYFGPGTRLTVL.

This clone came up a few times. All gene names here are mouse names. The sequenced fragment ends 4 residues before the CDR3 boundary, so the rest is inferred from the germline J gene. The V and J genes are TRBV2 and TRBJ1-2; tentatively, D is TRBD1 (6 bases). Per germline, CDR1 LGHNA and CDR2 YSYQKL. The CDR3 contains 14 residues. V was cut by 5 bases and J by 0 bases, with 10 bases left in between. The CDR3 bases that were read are TGTGCCAGCAGCTCGGACAGATCAAACTCC. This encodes CASSSDRSNS. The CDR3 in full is CASSSDRSNSDYTF.

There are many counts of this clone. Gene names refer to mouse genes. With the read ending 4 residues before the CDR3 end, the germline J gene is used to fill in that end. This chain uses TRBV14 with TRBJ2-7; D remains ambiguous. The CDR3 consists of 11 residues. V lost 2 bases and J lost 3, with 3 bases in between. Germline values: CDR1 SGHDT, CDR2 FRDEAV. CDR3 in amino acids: CASSLHYEQYF. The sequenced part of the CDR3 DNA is TGTGCCAGCAGTTTACACTAT.

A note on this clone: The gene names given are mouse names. CDR3 bases read: TGTGCCTGGAGTCGGGACAGGGGTGGAGAC. Translation: CAWSRDRGGD. In full, the CDR3 is CAWSRDRGGDTQYF. The rearrangement links TRBV31 to TRBJ2-5, with 10 positions matching TRBD1. The read stops 4 residues short of the end of the CDR3; the missing end is completed from the germline J gene. Germline V lookup: CDR1 GKSSPN, CDR2 SITVG. The CDR3 has 14 residues.